This T cell receptor beta chain was identified during a study of CD8+ T cells in alopecia areata. As for the study in general: Recipients were roughly 6-11-week-old female C3H/HeJ mice grafted with skin from approximately 6-13-month-old C3H/HeJ donors with spontaneous alopecia. Study-wide results and limits: Affected lesional scalp, above all in alopecia totalis/universalis, was more clonal than normal scalp. Against the mouse data, patients shared TCRs less clearly, possibly for HLA reasons.

The authors extracted RNA and reverse transcribed it into cDNA as the sequencing template. Sequencing was performed with immunoSEQ multiplex PCR; in TCRdb, only in-frame clones are kept and a portion is missing. Sampling found more than 250,000 clones, none seen once. Trimming took 1 base from V and 0 from J, leaving 9 bases between them. This CDR3 is built from 14 residues. Germline values: CDR1 GKSSPN, CDR2 SITVG. About this clone: As yet, its antigen is unknown. All gene names here are mouse names. The read terminates 4 residues before the CDR3 end, so the remaining end is supplied by the germline J gene. The same CDR3 also results from other DNA sequences found in this sample.

Combined cutaneous lymph node cells underwent sorting by CD4, CD8alpha, NKG2D, NKG2ACE and additional markers. What was sequenced was CD4+ T cells sorted from a lymph node. The gene calls are TRBV31 and TRBJ1-1; maybe TRBD1 (6 bases). This sequence was found in a C3H/HeJ mouse with alopecia areata. This strain has MHC haplotype H2-k. CDR3 bases read: TGTGCCTGGAGTCCGGGACACGCAAACACA. Residues: CAWSPGHANT. The CDR3 reads in full as CAWSPGHANTEVFF.